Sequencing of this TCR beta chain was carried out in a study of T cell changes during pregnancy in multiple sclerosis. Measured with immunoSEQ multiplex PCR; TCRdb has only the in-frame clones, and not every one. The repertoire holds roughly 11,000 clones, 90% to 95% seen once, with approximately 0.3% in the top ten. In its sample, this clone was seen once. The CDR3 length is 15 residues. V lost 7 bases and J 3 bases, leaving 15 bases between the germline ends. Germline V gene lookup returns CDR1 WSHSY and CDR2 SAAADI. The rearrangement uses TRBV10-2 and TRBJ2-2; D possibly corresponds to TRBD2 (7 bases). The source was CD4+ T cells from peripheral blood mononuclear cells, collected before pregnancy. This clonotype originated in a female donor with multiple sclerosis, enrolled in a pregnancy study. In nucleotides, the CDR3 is TGCGCCAGCATGGACGGGGGGCAGTACACCGGGGAGCTGTTTTTT. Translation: CASMDGGQYTGELFF.